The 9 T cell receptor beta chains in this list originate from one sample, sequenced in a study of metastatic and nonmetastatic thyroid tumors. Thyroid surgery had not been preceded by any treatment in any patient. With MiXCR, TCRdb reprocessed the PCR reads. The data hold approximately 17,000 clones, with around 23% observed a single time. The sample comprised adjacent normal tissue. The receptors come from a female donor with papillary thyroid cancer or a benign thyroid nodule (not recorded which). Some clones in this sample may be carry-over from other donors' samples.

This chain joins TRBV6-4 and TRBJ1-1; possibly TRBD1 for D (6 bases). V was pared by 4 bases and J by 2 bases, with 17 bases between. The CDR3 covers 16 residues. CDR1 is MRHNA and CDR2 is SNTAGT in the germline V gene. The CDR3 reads CASSVPFGQTNTEAFF. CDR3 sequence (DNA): TGTGCCAGCAGTGTTCCATTCGGACAGACAAACACTGAAGCTTTCTTT.

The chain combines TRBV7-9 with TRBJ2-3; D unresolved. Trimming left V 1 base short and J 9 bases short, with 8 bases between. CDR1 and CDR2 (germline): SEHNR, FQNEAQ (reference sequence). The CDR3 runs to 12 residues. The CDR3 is CASSLEVSTQYF. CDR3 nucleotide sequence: TGTGCCAGCAGCTTAGAGGTTAGCACGCAGTATTTT. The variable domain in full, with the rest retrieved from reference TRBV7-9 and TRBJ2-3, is DTGVSQNPRHKITKRGQNVTFRCDPISEHNRLYWYRQTLGQGPEFLTYFQNEAQLEKSRLLSDRFSAERPKGSFSTLEIQRTEQGDSAMYLCASSLEVSTQYFGPGTRLTVL.

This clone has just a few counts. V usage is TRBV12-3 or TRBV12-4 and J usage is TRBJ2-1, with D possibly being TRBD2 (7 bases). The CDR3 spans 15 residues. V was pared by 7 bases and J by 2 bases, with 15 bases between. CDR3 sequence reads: CASTRGRGTYNEQFF. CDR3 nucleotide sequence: TGTGCCAGCACTCGGGGGCGGGGGACCTACAATGAGCAGTTCTTC.

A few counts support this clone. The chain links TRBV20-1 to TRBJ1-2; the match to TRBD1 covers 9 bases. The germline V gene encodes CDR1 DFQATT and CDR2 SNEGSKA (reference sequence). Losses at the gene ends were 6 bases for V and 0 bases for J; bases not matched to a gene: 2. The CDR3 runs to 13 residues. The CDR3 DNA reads TGCAGTGCAGACAGGGGGGCTAACTATGGCTACACCTTC. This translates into CSADRGANYGYTF.

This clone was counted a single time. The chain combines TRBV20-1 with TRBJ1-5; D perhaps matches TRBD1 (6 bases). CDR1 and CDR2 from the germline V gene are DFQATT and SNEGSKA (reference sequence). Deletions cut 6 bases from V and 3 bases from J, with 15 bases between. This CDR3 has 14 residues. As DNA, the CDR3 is TGCAGTGCCCAGCGGGGGCGCATCAATCAGCCCCAGCATTTT. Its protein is CSAQRGRINQPQHF.

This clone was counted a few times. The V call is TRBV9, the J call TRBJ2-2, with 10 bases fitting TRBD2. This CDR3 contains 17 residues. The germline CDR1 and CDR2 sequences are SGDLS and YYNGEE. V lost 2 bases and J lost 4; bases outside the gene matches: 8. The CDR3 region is CASSVPAGGPVTGELFF. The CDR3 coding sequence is TGTGCCAGCAGCGTTCCAGCGGGAGGGCCGGTCACCGGGGAGCTGTTTTTT.

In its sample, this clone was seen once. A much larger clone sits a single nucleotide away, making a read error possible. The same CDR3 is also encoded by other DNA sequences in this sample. The CDR3 is CSARSRESYNSPLHF. CDR3 nucleotide sequence: TGCAGCGCTAGGTCCCGGGAGTCCTATAATTCACCCCTCCACTTT. V usage is TRBV20-1 and J usage is TRBJ1-6, with D hard to call. The CDR3 is 15 amino acids. The V gene's germline CDR1 is DFQATT and CDR2 SNEGSKA (reference sequence).

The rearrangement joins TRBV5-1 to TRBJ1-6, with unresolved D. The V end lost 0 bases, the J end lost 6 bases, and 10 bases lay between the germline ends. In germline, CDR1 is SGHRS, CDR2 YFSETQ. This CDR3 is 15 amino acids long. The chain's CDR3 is CASSLGVGTNSPLHF. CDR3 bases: TGCGCCAGCAGCTTGGGGGTGGGCACTAATTCACCCCTCCACTTT.

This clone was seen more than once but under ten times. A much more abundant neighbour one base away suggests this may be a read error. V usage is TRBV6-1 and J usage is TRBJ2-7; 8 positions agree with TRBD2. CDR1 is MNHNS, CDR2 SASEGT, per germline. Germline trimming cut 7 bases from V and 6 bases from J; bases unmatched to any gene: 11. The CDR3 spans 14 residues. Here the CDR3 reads CASKGSGGPCEQYF. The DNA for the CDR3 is TGTGCCAGCAAGGGTTCGGGAGGGCCCTGCGAGCAGTACTTC.